Listed here are 29 T cell receptor beta chains from one sample, sequenced in a study of blood T cell repertoires in COVID-19. Sequencing was performed with immunoSEQ multiplex PCR; in TCRdb, only in-frame clones are kept and a portion is missing. The data hold roughly 260,000 clones, with around nine tenths observed a single time. Sequenced input: peripheral blood. The source of these receptors is a man between 35 and 55 years old who had recovered from COVID-19.

The chain combines TRBV6-2 or TRBV6-3 with TRBJ1-2; D is undetermined. V was cut by 4 bases and J by 8 bases, with 17 bases left in between. CDR3 length equals 14 residues. Per germline, CDR1 MNHEY and CDR2 SVGEGT. The CDR3: CASSFTTEFGGYTF. In DNA form, the CDR3 reads TGTGCCAGCAGTTTTACGACGGAGTTCGGGGGCTACACCTTC.

The CDR3 region has the DNA TGTGCCAGCAGTTTACGGAGCGGGACAGGGCCGACAGATACGCAGTATTTT. Translating gives CASSLRSGTGPTDTQYF. The chain uses TRBV27 and TRBJ2-3, with 9 bases lining up with TRBD1. The germline CDR1 and CDR2 sequences are MNHEY and SMNVEV (reference sequence). J was trimmed by 3 bases and V by 2 bases; bases with no gene match: 9. The CDR3 has 17 amino acids.

V gene TRBV6-2 or TRBV6-3 combines with J gene TRBJ1-2; the D is unclear. The CDR3 loop spans 12 amino acids. V lost 2 bases, J lost 12 bases, and 13 bases lay in between. Germline values: CDR1 MNHEY, CDR2 SVGEGT. The CDR3 is CASSYPWMGHTF. CDR3 coding DNA: TGTGCCAGCAGTTACCCATGGATGGGCCACACCTTC.

The J gene is TRBJ1-2, the V gene TRBV6-6, with 8 bases identical to TRBD1. Germline V lookup: CDR1 MNHNY, CDR2 SVGAGI (reference sequence). This CDR3 region has 14 residues. V gave up 0 bases and J gave up 4 bases; unmatched junction bases: 1. The DNA for the CDR3 is TGTGCCAGCAGTTACTCGACAGGGGCCTATGGCTACACCTTC. Translating it yields CASSYSTGAYGYTF.

The genes are TRBV7-9 and TRBJ1-2; D remains ambiguous. This CDR3 comprises 17 residues. V was clipped by 6 bases and J by 3 bases, with 23 bases between them. Per germline, CDR1 SEHNR and CDR2 FQNEAQ (reference sequence). This CDR3 is CASSLLTTGNRDYGYTF. CDR3 nucleotide sequence: TGTGCCAGCAGTCTTCTAACGACGGGAAACCGGGACTATGGCTACACCTTC.

The chain couples TRBV6-5 to TRBJ1-1; D perhaps matches TRBD1 (6 bases). CDR3 length: 15 residues. V lost 6 bases to trimming and J lost 4 bases, with 18 bases between them. In germline, CDR1 is MNHEY, CDR2 SVGAGI. This chain's CDR3 is CASSLGGGGTTEAFF. As DNA, the CDR3 is TGTGCCAGCAGCCTCGGTGGGGGCGGTACCACTGAAGCTTTCTTT.

This clone was recorded only once. V gene TRBV7-9 combines with J gene TRBJ1-3; 11 bases agree with TRBD1. The V and J ends lost 5 bases and 0 bases, in that order; junction bases with no gene match: 9. The CDR3 has 18 residues. Germline V gene lookup returns CDR1 SEHNR and CDR2 FQNEAQ (reference sequence). The CDR3 loop reads CASSRITGTGGSGNTIYF. Written as DNA, the CDR3 is TGTGCCAGCAGCCGAATTACCGGGACAGGGGGCTCTGGAAACACCATATATTTT.

The chain combines TRBV7-3 with TRBJ2-2; D is unclear. The V gene's germline CDR1 is SGHTA and CDR2 FQGTGA. The V gene lost 4 bases and the J gene lost 5 bases, with 5 bases spanning the gap. There are 12 residues in the CDR3. The CDR3 reads CASSSQTGELFF. In nucleotides, the CDR3 is TGTGCCAGCAGCTCCCAGACCGGGGAGCTGTTTTTT.

The rearrangement joins TRBV5-1 to TRBJ2-1; 15 nucleotides agree with TRBD2. With 3 bases clipped from V and 0 bases from J, the junction kept 4 bases outside the gene matches. The CDR3 is 18 amino acids. Per germline, CDR1 SGHRS and CDR2 YFSETQ. The CDR3 spells CASSSGLAGGFSYNEQFF. CDR3 nucleotides: TGCGCCAGCAGCTCTGGACTAGCGGGGGGGTTCTCCTACAATGAGCAGTTCTTC.

The chain is built from TRBV7-2 and TRBJ2-5; D not resolved. The CDR3 length is 15 residues. Per germline, CDR1 SGHTA and CDR2 FQGNSA. Trimming cost V 3 bases and J 3 bases, with 14 bases left between them. The CDR3 sequence: CASSFLKRLEETQYF. The CDR3, as DNA: TGTGCCAGCAGCTTTCTCAAACGACTGGAAGAGACCCAGTACTTC.

This clone was detected only a few times. The chain combines TRBV6-5 with TRBJ1-1; 7 positions match TRBD1. Germline V gene sequence: CDR1 MNHEY, CDR2 SVGAGI. V shed 5 bases and J 4 bases; nucleotides not matched to a gene: 7. The CDR3 has 14 residues. The CDR3 DNA follows: TGTGCCAGCAGTACCTACAGGGGAATCACTGAAGCTTTCTTT. Its protein product is CASSTYRGITEAFF.

The chain joins TRBV6-4 to TRBJ2-3, with 7 positions matching TRBD2. In germline, CDR1 is MRHNA, CDR2 SNTAGT. CDR3 length: 14 amino acids. The V segment lost 3 bases and the J segment 7 bases; nucleotides outside the gene matches: 7. CDR3 in amino acids: CASSESGEWNTQYF. The CDR3, as DNA: TGTGCCAGCAGTGAGAGCGGGGAGTGGAATACGCAGTATTTT.

This chain joins TRBV6-2 or TRBV6-3 and TRBJ2-5, with 7 nucleotides matching TRBD2. V shed 2 bases, J shed 4 bases, and the junction held 16 bases outside the gene matches. The CDR3 length is 18 residues. In germline, CDR1 is MNHEY, CDR2 SVGEGT. The CDR3 reads CASSYMGGNYGMRETQYF. CDR3 in DNA: TGTGCCAGCAGTTACATGGGGGGGAACTATGGGATGAGAGAGACCCAGTACTTC.

J is TRBJ2-1 and V is TRBV5-1; 7 bases fit TRBD2. The germline V gene has CDR1 SGHRS and CDR2 YFSETQ. The CDR3 runs 12 residues. V dropped 0 bases and J dropped 16; count of bases not matched to a gene: 7. The CDR3 region is CASSLAQRDLFF. CDR3 bases: TGCGCCAGCAGCTTGGCCCAGCGGGACCTATTCTTC.

The CDR3 loop is CASSFGGYEQYF. In DNA, the CDR3 is TGTGCCAGCAGCTTTGGAGGCTACGAGCAGTACTTC. The V call is TRBV11-2, the J call TRBJ2-7, with D possibly TRBD2 on 5 matching bases. CDR3 length: 12 amino acids. Trimming removed 3 bases from V and 3 bases from J, with 6 bases in between. The germline V gene has CDR1 SGHAT and CDR2 FQNNGV.

The chain recombines TRBV5-1 with TRBJ2-1; 8 bases match TRBD2. CDR3 length equals 16 residues. The J segment lost 0 bases and the V segment lost 4 bases, leaving 6 bases of the junction unmatched. CDR1 is SGHRS, CDR2 YFSETQ, per germline. CDR3 protein: CASSRDGTSSYNEQFF. The CDR3 region has the DNA TGCGCCAGCAGCCGGGATGGGACTAGCTCCTACAATGAGCAGTTCTTC.

This chain joins TRBV5-4 and TRBJ1-3; a weak D match, TRBD1 (5 bases). CDR3 length: 15 residues. The V end lost 4 bases, the J end lost 4 bases, and 15 bases lay between the germline ends. CDR1 is SGHNT and CDR2 is YYREEE in the germline V gene (reference sequence). The CDR3 DNA follows: TGTGCCAGCAGCCCGGGGGGGGGTTCAGGAAACACCATATATTTT. Protein product: CASSPGGGSGNTIYF.

This clone was detected only once. The chain carries TRBV5-6 and TRBJ2-2; possibly TRBD1 for D (5 bases). Germline V gene sequence: CDR1 SGHDT, CDR2 YYEEEE. The V gene lost 2 bases and the J gene lost 5 bases, with 10 bases spanning the gap. This CDR3 spans 14 amino acids. The CDR3 DNA follows: TGTGCCAGCAGCTTAGGTCCAGGGACCGGGGAGCTGTTTTTT. Amino acids: CASSLGPGTGELFF.

The chain carries TRBV7-2 and TRBJ2-1; 9 bases match TRBD1. This CDR3 spans 16 amino acids. V dropped 3 bases and J dropped 7; count of bases not matched to a gene: 10. Looked up from germline, CDR1 is SGHTA and CDR2 is FQGNSA. The CDR3 nucleotides read TGTGCCAGCAGCTTGACCCGGGACAGGGTTTTAAATGAGCAGTTCTTC. This gives the protein CASSLTRDRVLNEQFF. Complete variable domain (other parts from reference TRBV7-2 and TRBJ2-1): GAGVSQSPSNKVTEKGKDVELRCDPISGHTALYWYRQSLGQGLEFLIYFQGNSAPDKSGLPSDRFSAERTGGSVSTLTIQRTQQEDSAVYLCASSLTRDRVLNEQFFGPGTRLTVL.

The V call is TRBV9, the J call TRBJ2-1, with 9 bases fitting TRBD2. This CDR3 is built from 15 residues. Germline V gene data show CDR1 as SGDLS and CDR2 as YYNGEE. With V trimmed by 3 bases and J by 7 bases, 8 bases remained unmatched. CDR3 region: CASSAVAGVMNEQFF. CDR3 nucleotides: TGTGCCAGCAGCGCCGTAGCGGGAGTGATGAATGAGCAGTTCTTC.

V gene TRBV19 combines with J gene TRBJ2-1; 13 bases fit TRBD2. With 6 bases clipped from V and 7 bases from J, the junction kept 6 bases outside the gene matches. Germline V lookup: CDR1 LNHDA, CDR2 SQIVND (reference sequence). CDR3 length equals 15 residues. The CDR3 loop is CASSWTSGSLNEQFF. The DNA for the CDR3 is TGTGCCAGTAGCTGGACTAGCGGGAGTCTAAATGAGCAGTTCTTC.

The V call is TRBV7-2, the J call TRBJ2-2; 12 bases are shared with TRBD1. This CDR3 is built from 15 residues. The V and J ends lost 5 bases and 6 bases, in that order; junction bases with no gene match: 4. Germline CDR1 SGHTA, CDR2 FQGNSA. The CDR3 here is CASSSGTGGSGELFF. The CDR3 nucleotides are TGTGCCAGCAGCAGTGGGACAGGGGGCTCCGGGGAGCTGTTTTTT.

The rearrangement uses TRBV19 and TRBJ2-5; no clear D gene. The CDR3 spans 13 residues. Germline values: CDR1 LNHDA, CDR2 SQIVND (reference sequence). Trimming removed 5 bases at V and 5 bases at J, with 12 bases between. The chain's CDR3 is CASSANLRETQYF. In nucleotides, the CDR3 is TGTGCCAGTAGTGCCAACCTTCGGGAGACCCAGTACTTC.

This rearrangement joins TRBV19 to TRBJ1-5; 7 bases align to TRBD1. Per germline, CDR1 LNHDA and CDR2 SQIVND (reference sequence). Trimming cost V 1 base and J 6 bases; bases outside gene matches: 6. This CDR3 is 15 amino acids long. The DNA for the CDR3 is TGTGCCAGTAGTATAGGTCAGGGGGTCGGTCAGCCCCAGCATTTT. Translation: CASSIGQGVGQPQHF.

This clone has only one observation. The CDR3: CSPGAVTSGTEAFF. The CDR3 coding sequence is TGCAGCCCTGGGGCGGTTACATCGGGCACTGAAGCTTTCTTT. This sequence joins TRBV29-1 and TRBJ1-1, with D possibly TRBD1 on 5 matching bases. V dropped 8 bases and J dropped 4 bases, with 20 bases sitting between them. The length of the CDR3 is 14 residues. Per the germline V gene, CDR1 is SQVTM and CDR2 is ANQGSEA.

This clone was recorded a few times. This sequence joins TRBV29-1 and TRBJ1-2, with 7 positions matching TRBD1. The trim removed 7 bases at V and 10 bases at J, leaving 9 bases unmatched. Looked up from germline, CDR1 is SQVTM and CDR2 is ANQGSEA. The CDR3 consists of 11 residues. CDR3 coding DNA: TGCAGCGCGACGCTAACAGGGGACTACACCTTC. This sequence encodes CSATLTGDYTF. Filled out from reference TRBV29-1 and TRBJ1-2, the complete variable domain reads SAVISQKPSRDICQRGTSLTIQCQVDSQVTMMFWYRQQPGQSLTLIATANQGSEATYESGFVIDKFPISRPNLTFSTLTVSNMSPEDSSIYLCSATLTGDYTFGSGTRLTVV.

The chain links TRBV9 to TRBJ2-3, with TRBD2 matching 8 bases. The CDR3 is made up of 16 amino acids. J lost 4 bases, V lost 4 bases, and 11 bases had no gene match. CDR1 is SGDLS, CDR2 YYNGEE, per germline. The CDR3 is CASSPSGGSGADTQYF. CDR3 coding DNA: TGTGCCAGCAGCCCATCGGGGGGTAGCGGGGCAGATACGCAGTATTTT. The full variable domain, completed using reference TRBV9 and TRBJ2-3, is DSGVTQTPKHLITATGQRVTLRCSPRSGDLSVYWYQQSLDQGLQFLIQYYNGEERAKGNILERFSAQQFPDLHSELNLSSLELGDSALYFCASSPSGGSGADTQYFGPGTRLTVL.

The rearrangement joins TRBV2 to TRBJ2-1; D may be TRBD2 (6 bases). Trimming removed 5 bases from V and 2 bases from J, with 16 bases in between. CDR1 and CDR2 (germline): SNHLY, FYNNEI. The CDR3 is made up of 16 amino acids. CDR3 amino acids: CASSQLGRGTYNEQFF. Here the CDR3 DNA reads TGTGCCAGCAGTCAACTAGGGCGGGGAACCTACAATGAGCAGTTCTTC.

V gene TRBV5-8 combines with J gene TRBJ2-5; TRBD2 matches 9 bases. In germline, CDR1 is SGHTS, CDR2 YDEGEE. J gave up 5 bases and V 2 bases, and 10 bases lay outside the gene matches. This CDR3 spans 16 amino acids. In nucleotides, the CDR3 is TGTGCCAGCAGCTTATTATCTAGCGGGGTATCGGAGACCCAGTACTTC. It yields the protein CASSLLSSGVSETQYF.